Shown below are 7 T cell receptor beta chains from a single sample sequenced in a study of beta chain features in type 1 diabetes. Sequencing targeted expressed TCRB transcripts, as all isolated RNA had been reverse transcribed. Sequenced by immunoSEQ multiplex PCR; TCRdb stores in-frame clones only, minus some. The table shows 9,400 or so clones, with more than 75% occurring only once. The sequenced material came from Tregs from blood. Receptors originate from a woman between 18 and 29 years old in good health.

The CDR3: CASSRGTVNEKLFF. In DNA, the CDR3 is TGTGCCAGCAGCCGTGGGACAGTTAATGAAAAACTGTTTTTT. The chain recombines TRBV7-9 with TRBJ1-4; TRBD1 matches at 7 bases. Germline lookup yields CDR1 SEHNR and CDR2 FQNEAQ (reference sequence). The CDR3 has 14 residues. V shed 5 bases, J shed 4 bases, and the junction held 4 bases outside the gene matches.

V is TRBV10-3 and J is TRBJ2-5; D possibly corresponds to TRBD2 (5 bases). The germline V gene encodes CDR1 ENHRY and CDR2 SYGVKD. CDR3 length: 14 residues. Trimming pared 3 bases from V and 6 bases from J, leaving 14 bases between. In DNA, the CDR3 is TGTGCCATCAGTGAAGAGGGAGATATCCAGACCCAGTACTTC. Translation: CAISEEGDIQTQYF.

The chain has TRBV4-1 and TRBJ2-7; 8 bases line up with TRBD1. The CDR3 has 16 amino acids. The V segment lost 1 base and the J segment 1 base; nucleotides outside the gene matches: 6. The V gene's germline CDR1 is MGHRA and CDR2 YSYEKL. In DNA, the CDR3 is TGCGCCAGCAGCCAAGGCACAGGGGGTAGTTCCTACGAGCAGTACTTC. Its translation is CASSQGTGGSSYEQYF.

The rearrangement uses TRBV7-2 and TRBJ2-1; 8 bases fit TRBD2. The V gene end was trimmed by 1 base and the J gene end by 7 bases; junction bases not matched to a gene: 6. Germline CDR1 and CDR2: SGHTA and FQGNSA. The CDR3 is 15 amino acids. The CDR3 coding sequence is TGTGCCAGCAGCTTAGTTTCGGGACTAGGGAATGAGCAGTTCTTC. Translation: CASSLVSGLGNEQFF.

Only a few counts were recorded for this clone. The chain recombines TRBV19 with TRBJ1-5; possibly TRBD1 for D (5 bases). The V end lost 1 base, the J end lost 7 bases, and 11 bases lay between the germline ends. Germline CDR1 reads LNHDA; CDR2 reads SQIVND (reference sequence). The CDR3 loop spans 14 amino acids. The CDR3 DNA is TGTGCCAGTAGTATAGGGGCAGGGCTACAGCCCCAGCATTTT. Its translation is CASSIGAGLQPQHF.

The CDR3 DNA follows: TGTGCCAGCAGCGTAGTAGGGCTAGCGGGAGGCCAAGATACGCAGTATTTT. Its translation: CASSVVGLAGGQDTQYF. The gene calls are TRBV9 and TRBJ2-3, with 11 bases lining up with TRBD2. The CDR3 runs 17 residues. Germline CDR1 SGDLS, CDR2 YYNGEE. V was clipped by 0 bases and J by 5 bases; unmatched bases: 8.

There are a few counts of this clone. This sequence joins TRBV28 and TRBJ2-3; the match to TRBD1 covers 10 bases. CDR1 is MDHEN and CDR2 is SYDVKM in the germline V gene. V dropped 5 bases and J dropped 3; count of bases not matched to a gene: 5. The CDR3 extends over 15 amino acids. This CDR3 is CASSRDRGLTDTQYF. The DNA of the CDR3 is TGTGCCAGCAGTCGGGACAGGGGACTTACAGATACGCAGTATTTT. The entire variable domain, with the rest obtained from reference TRBV28 and TRBJ2-3, is as follows: DVKVTQSSRYLVKRTGEKVFLECVQDMDHENMFWYRQDPGLGLRLIYFSYDVKMKEKGDIPEGYSVSREKKERFSLILESASTNQTSMYLCASSRDRGLTDTQYFGPGTRLTVL.